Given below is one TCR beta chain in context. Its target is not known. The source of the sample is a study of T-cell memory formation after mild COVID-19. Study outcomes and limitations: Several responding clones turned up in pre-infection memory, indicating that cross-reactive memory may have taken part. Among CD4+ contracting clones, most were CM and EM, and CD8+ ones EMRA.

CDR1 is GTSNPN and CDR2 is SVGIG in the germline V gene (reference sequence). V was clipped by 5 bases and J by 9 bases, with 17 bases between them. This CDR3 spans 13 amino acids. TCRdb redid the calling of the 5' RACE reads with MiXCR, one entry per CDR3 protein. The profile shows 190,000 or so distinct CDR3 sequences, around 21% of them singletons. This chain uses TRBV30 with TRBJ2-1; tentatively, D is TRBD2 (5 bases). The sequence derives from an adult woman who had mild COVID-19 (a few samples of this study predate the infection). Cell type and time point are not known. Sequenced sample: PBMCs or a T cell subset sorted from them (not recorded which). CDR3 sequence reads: CAWDGLLLGEQFF. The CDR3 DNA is TGTGCCTGGGACGGACTCCTCCTGGGTGAGCAGTTCTTC.